This T cell receptor (beta chain) was sequenced in a study of T-cell memory formation after mild COVID-19. For the study at large: Largely, TCR clusters stayed within a single donor.

Per the germline V gene, CDR1 is SQVTM and CDR2 is ANQGSEA. The CDR3 is made up of 14 amino acids. V dropped 8 bases and J dropped 5; count of bases not matched to a gene: 7. In its sample, this clonotype was seen many times. Its antigen is as yet unknown. TCRdb reprocessed the 5' RACE reads via MiXCR and lists one record per CDR3 protein. Of 45,000 to 55,000 distinct CDR3 sequences in the sample, 7.3% were seen once. The study, taken as a whole, reports: Cross-reactive memory apparently joined, as some responding clones appeared in pre-infection memory.

Material for sequencing was PBMCs or a T cell subset sorted from them (not recorded which). The chain is built from TRBV29-1 and TRBJ2-1; 12 bases fit TRBD2. The source is a man aged 18 to 35 who had mild COVID-19 (a few samples of this study predate the infection). Cell type and time point are not known. This CDR3 is CSTNRLAGDNEQFF. The CDR3 nucleotides read TGCAGCACAAATCGACTAGCGGGGGACAATGAGCAGTTCTTC.